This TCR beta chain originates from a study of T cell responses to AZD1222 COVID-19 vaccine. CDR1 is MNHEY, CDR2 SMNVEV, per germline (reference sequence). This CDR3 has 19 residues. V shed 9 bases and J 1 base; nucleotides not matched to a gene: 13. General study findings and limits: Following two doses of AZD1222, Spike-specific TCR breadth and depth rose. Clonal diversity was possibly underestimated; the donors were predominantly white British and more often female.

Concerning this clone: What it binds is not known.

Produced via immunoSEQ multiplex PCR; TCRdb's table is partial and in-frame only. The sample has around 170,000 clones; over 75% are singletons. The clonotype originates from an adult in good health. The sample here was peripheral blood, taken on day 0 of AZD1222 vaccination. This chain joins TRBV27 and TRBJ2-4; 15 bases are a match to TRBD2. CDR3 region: CASKRTGLAGGWAKNIQYF. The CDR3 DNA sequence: TGTGCCAGTAAGAGAACGGGACTAGCGGGGGGATGGGCCAAAAACATTCAGTACTTC.